These 25 T cell receptor beta chains were sequenced from one sample in a study of blood T cell repertoires in COVID-19 (dated by TCRdb to about 2020). Receptor amplification or capture employed the immunoSEQ multiplex PCR assay. As stored in TCRdb, this immuneACCESS dataset retains in-frame rearrangements with V and J assigned. A fraction of the clones does not appear; measured against another copy, unresolved V genes explain less than half of the discrepancy, and the remainder lacks a known reason. This sample gives some 130,000 clones in total; about 78% of them show up just once. The leading ten clones occupy over 9.5% of the sample. Sequencing input: peripheral blood. Receptor source: a man in his 60s who had recovered from COVID-19.

The genes are TRBV14 and TRBJ1-1; D is undetermined. V shed 0 bases and J shed 11 bases, with 13 bases lying between them. Germline-derived CDR1 and CDR2 are SGHDN and FVKESK. This CDR3 has 13 residues. CDR3 DNA: TGTGCCAGCAGCCAAGATAGCGGACGTGGGGCTTTCTTT. It specifies CASSQDSGRGAFF. The whole variable domain, filled in from reference TRBV14 and TRBJ1-1, reads EAGVTQFPSHSVIEKGQTVTLRCDPISGHDNLYWYRRVMGKEIKFLLHFVKESKQDESGMPNNRFLAERTGGTYSTLKVQPAELEDSGVYFCASSQDSGRGAFFGQGTRLTVV.

This clone appeared a few times. The chain combines TRBV15 with TRBJ1-1, with TRBD1 matching 9 bases. Germline-derived CDR1 and CDR2 are LNHNV and YYDKDF (reference sequence). J lost 6 bases, V lost 3 bases, and 11 bases had no gene match. This CDR3 has 16 amino acids. The CDR3 spells CATSSAPGQGGSEAFF. The CDR3, as DNA: TGTGCCACCAGCAGCGCCCCGGGACAGGGAGGATCTGAAGCTTTCTTT.

The genes are TRBV25-1 and TRBJ2-1; 9 bases fit TRBD2. Per the germline V gene, CDR1 is MGHDK and CDR2 is SYGVNS. The CDR3 is 15 residues long. Trimming cost V 2 bases and J 4 bases; bases outside gene matches: 3. The CDR3: CASSEDLAGYNEQFF. The CDR3 DNA follows: TGTGCCAGCAGTGAAGACCTAGCGGGGTACAATGAGCAGTTCTTC.

The V call is TRBV6-2 or TRBV6-3, the J call TRBJ2-1; 9 bases line up with TRBD1. The CDR3 length is 14 residues. V lost 6 bases and J lost 9; bases outside the gene matches: 9. CDR1 and CDR2 from the germline V gene are MNHEY and SVGEGT. This CDR3 reads CASSLTGGEGEQFF. In DNA, the CDR3 is TGTGCCAGCAGCCTAACAGGGGGCGAGGGTGAGCAGTTCTTC.

The chain links TRBV28 to TRBJ1-1; perhaps TRBD1 as D (5 bases). Trimming removed 6 bases from V and 4 bases from J, with 12 bases in between. Looked up from germline, CDR1 is MDHEN and CDR2 is SYDVKM. There are 13 residues in the CDR3. CDR3 in DNA: TGTGCCAGCAGCGGCGGGACTGGCACTGAAGCTTTCTTT. This codes for CASSGGTGTEAFF.

The V gene is TRBV4-3, the J gene TRBJ2-2; 7 bases line up with TRBD2. With V trimmed by 4 bases and J by 5 bases, 7 bases remained unmatched. Germline loops: CDR1 LGHNA, CDR2 YSLEER. The CDR3 is 15 amino acids. CDR3 protein: CASSRERGTTGELFF. For the CDR3, the DNA is TGCGCCAGCAGCCGTGAGCGGGGAACGACCGGGGAGCTGTTTTTT.

In this sample, this clone turned up a few times. DNA for the CDR3: TGTGCCAGCAGGAAGGAGTTGGGGGGGCGAGCAGATACGCAGTATTTT. It yields the protein CASRKELGGRADTQYF. This rearrangement joins TRBV2 to TRBJ2-3; the D gene is possibly TRBD2 (7 bases). Germline CDR1 SNHLY, CDR2 FYNNEI. With 6 bases removed from V and 4 bases from J, the gap between germline ends came to 20 bases. The CDR3 is 16 amino acids.

The chain combines TRBV4-1 with TRBJ2-1; 9 bases map to TRBD2. The CDR3 runs 18 residues. Germline trimming cut 1 base from V and 5 bases from J; bases unmatched to any gene: 12. Per the germline V gene, CDR1 is MGHRA and CDR2 is YSYEKL. The DNA of the CDR3 is TGCGCCAGCAGCCAAGGATTTCCGCGGCTAGCGGGAAACAATGAGCAGTTCTTC. Protein: CASSQGFPRLAGNNEQFF.

This clone showed up just a few times. This sequence joins TRBV19 and TRBJ1-1, with D perhaps TRBD1 (6 bases). The CDR3 extends over 13 amino acids. The germline V gene has CDR1 LNHDA and CDR2 SQIVND (reference sequence). Trimming removed 6 bases from V and 1 base from J, with 9 bases in between. CDR3 amino acids: CASREQGNTEAFF. CDR3 coding DNA: TGTGCCAGTAGGGAACAGGGGAACACTGAAGCTTTCTTT.

The chain joins TRBV5-1 to TRBJ2-2; 12 bases match TRBD2. The germline V gene has CDR1 SGHRS and CDR2 YFSETQ. The ends lost 4 bases at V and 1 base at J; junction bases unmatched: 2. CDR3 size: 16 residues. CDR3 nucleotide sequence: TGCGCCAGCAGCGCGGGACTAGCGGGGAACACCGGGGAGCTGTTTTTT. It translates to CASSAGLAGNTGELFF.

The chain has TRBV6-5 and TRBJ2-1, with a tentative D call TRBD2 (5 bases). The germline gives CDR1 MNHEY, CDR2 SVGAGI. Deletions cut 6 bases from V and 8 bases from J, with 14 bases between. The CDR3 length is 13 residues. The CDR3 reads CASRRALLDEQFF. In nucleotides, the CDR3 is TGTGCCAGCAGGAGGGCACTTTTGGATGAGCAGTTCTTC.

The chain carries TRBV9 and TRBJ1-1, with 9 bases fitting TRBD1. The germline CDR1 and CDR2 sequences are SGDLS and YYNGEE. V shed 4 bases, J shed 10 bases, and the junction held 14 bases outside the gene matches. The CDR3 has 15 residues. The CDR3 reads CASSPPDRGSAGAFF. CDR3 nucleotides: TGTGCCAGCAGCCCACCGGACAGGGGCTCGGCGGGAGCTTTCTTT.

The rearrangement uses TRBV28 and TRBJ2-6; D perhaps matches TRBD2 (5 bases). With 2 bases removed from V and 1 base from J, the gap between germline ends came to 9 bases. The CDR3 extends over 16 amino acids. Looked up from germline, CDR1 is MDHEN and CDR2 is SYDVKM. CDR3 DNA: TGTGCCAGCAGTTTAGGGTCGGGGTCTGGGGCCAACGTCCTGACTTTC. Its protein product is CASSLGSGSGANVLTF.

This clone was counted a single time. The V gene is TRBV4-1, the J gene TRBJ2-2; weak D call: TRBD2 (6 bases). The germline gives CDR1 MGHRA, CDR2 YSYEKL. Trimming cost V 1 base and J 0 bases, with 18 bases left between them. The CDR3 sequence is 19 residues long. The CDR3 reads CASSQGGVPSNANTGELFF. CDR3 sequence (DNA): TGCGCCAGCAGCCAAGGGGGGGTCCCATCCAACGCGAACACCGGGGAGCTGTTTTTT.

The V and J genes are TRBV3-1 (or the pseudogene TRBV3-2) and TRBJ2-3, with 7 bases matching TRBD2. CDR3 size: 13 residues. J was trimmed by 4 bases and V by 4 bases; bases with no gene match: 2. Per the germline V gene, CDR1 is LGHDT and CDR2 is YNNKEL (reference sequence). CDR3 sequence reads: CASSLAGADTQYF. The CDR3 nucleotides read TGTGCCAGCAGCCTAGCGGGTGCAGATACGCAGTATTTT.

This clone was counted many times. This chain connects TRBV30 to TRBJ2-2; TRBD1 aligns across 10 bases. Per germline, CDR1 GTSNPN and CDR2 SVGIG (reference sequence). The CDR3 has 15 residues. J was trimmed by 4 bases and V by 0 bases; bases with no gene match: 2. This CDR3 is CAWSVGQGGTGELFF. The CDR3 DNA is TGTGCCTGGAGTGTAGGACAGGGGGGCACCGGGGAGCTGTTTTTT.

The chain links TRBV10-3 to TRBJ2-3, with D possibly TRBD2 on 7 matching bases. The CDR3 covers 15 residues. Germline V gene sequence: CDR1 ENHRY, CDR2 SYGVKD. Trimming shortened V by 10 bases and J by 0 bases, and 17 bases separated the two germline ends. This CDR3 reads CATFQGGESTDTQYF. The CDR3 region has the DNA TGTGCCACCTTTCAAGGGGGGGAAAGCACAGATACGCAGTATTTT.

This clone was counted once. V is TRBV6-5 and J is TRBJ2-1; TRBD2 is a possible D gene (5 bases). V gave up 2 bases and J gave up 5 bases, with 7 bases separating them. This CDR3 has 13 amino acids. Germline V gene data show CDR1 as MNHEY and CDR2 as SVGAGI. CDR3 coding DNA: TGTGCCAGCAGTTACCGGGGTCACAATGAGCAGTTCTTC. It translates to CASSYRGHNEQFF.

The genes are TRBV10-3 and TRBJ2-7; tentatively, D is TRBD1 (5 bases). Trimming removed 0 bases at V and 13 bases at J, with 13 bases between. The CDR3 sequence is 12 residues long. Germline lookup yields CDR1 ENHRY and CDR2 SYGVKD. For the CDR3, the DNA is TGTGCCATCAGTGAGTCGGGGCTCGGGTGCTACTTC. Translated: CAISESGLGCYF.

The chain combines TRBV28 with TRBJ1-4; 12 bases are shared with TRBD1. The ends lost 4 bases at V and 3 bases at J; junction bases unmatched: 6. Germline values: CDR1 MDHEN, CDR2 SYDVKM. The CDR3 consists of 17 residues. The CDR3 loop is CASSWGGQGASNEKLFF. DNA of the CDR3: TGTGCCAGCAGTTGGGGGGGACAGGGGGCCTCTAATGAAAAACTGTTTTTT.

This clone came up a few times. The rearrangement links TRBV7-2 to TRBJ1-4; 7 nucleotides agree with TRBD1. Losses at the gene ends were 5 bases for V and 4 bases for J; bases not matched to a gene: 7. The CDR3 sequence is 15 residues long. CDR1 SGHTA and CDR2 FQGNSA come from the germline V gene. As DNA, the CDR3 is TGTGCCAGCAGCCCACAGGGGTGGGATAATGAAAAACTGTTTTTT. It is translated as CASSPQGWDNEKLFF.

The chain recombines TRBV29-1 with TRBJ2-1; the match to TRBD2 covers 7 bases. The CDR3 runs 15 residues. Trimming cost V 0 bases and J 7 bases; bases outside gene matches: 9. Germline loops: CDR1 SQVTM, CDR2 ANQGSEA. DNA of the CDR3: TGCAGCGTTGAAGATCCCCGCGGGGGAACGAATGAGCAGTTCTTC. Residues: CSVEDPRGGTNEQFF.

The chain is built from TRBV5-1 and TRBJ1-3; a weak D match, TRBD1 (6 bases). CDR1 SGHRS and CDR2 YFSETQ come from the germline V gene. The CDR3 is made up of 15 amino acids. V was clipped by 3 bases and J by 0 bases, with 10 bases between them. CDR3 bases: TGCGCCAGCAGCTCCAGGGGTCTCTCTGGAAACACCATATATTTT. Its translation is CASSSRGLSGNTIYF.

The chain combines TRBV7-2 with TRBJ2-7; TRBD2 matches at 9 bases. The junction had 11 bases not matched to a gene; V was cut back by 5 bases and J by 6 bases. The CDR3 has 15 residues. CDR1 and CDR2 (germline): SGHTA, FQGNSA. The CDR3 loop is CASSPDGGRGFEQYF. The CDR3, as DNA: TGTGCCAGCAGCCCAGATGGCGGGAGGGGGTTCGAGCAGTACTTC.

The chain is built from TRBV6-2 or TRBV6-3 and TRBJ2-7, with 7 bases fitting TRBD2. Germline lookup yields CDR1 MNHEY and CDR2 SVGEGT. The CDR3 runs to 13 residues. With V trimmed by 6 bases and J by 5 bases, 7 bases remained unmatched. The CDR3 DNA follows: TGTGCCAGCAGCAACAGCGGGATCCACGAGCAGTACTTC. As protein: CASSNSGIHEQYF.